Shown below are 10 T cell receptor beta chains from a single sample sequenced in a study of shared clonotypes between healthy human individuals. Assay: immunoSEQ multiplex PCR; the TCRdb copy retains only in-frame clones and omits some. The sample contains some 1 million clones, around 76% of which appear only once. The sample was memory CD4+ T cells sorted from blood. The subset: CD45RA-negative fraction. Every receptor here comes from a man younger than 35 in good health.

A remark on this clone: Other DNA sequences from this sample encode an identical CDR3 as well. V is TRBV15 and J is TRBJ2-3; D not certain. V dropped 1 base and J dropped 0 bases, with 8 bases sitting between them. The CDR3 runs to 15 residues. Germline CDR1 LNHNV, CDR2 YYDKDF (reference sequence). In nucleotides, the CDR3 is TGTGCCACCAGCAGAGGCGGCGGTAGCACAGATACGCAGTATTTT. Translated: CATSRGGGSTDTQYF.

CDR3: CASSPDQNRNTIYF. In DNA form, the CDR3 reads TGTGCCAGCAGCCCCGACCAGAACCGAAACACCATATATTTT. V is TRBV11-2 and J is TRBJ1-3; no definite D call. The CDR3 totals 14 residues. The V and J ends lost 5 bases and 5 bases respectively, with 13 bases between them. The V gene's germline CDR1 is SGHAT and CDR2 FQNNGV.

The chain employs TRBV5-1 and TRBJ2-7, with 7 bases lining up with TRBD2. The CDR3 loop spans 17 amino acids. Germline V lookup: CDR1 SGHRS, CDR2 YFSETQ. The V gene end was trimmed by 0 bases and the J gene end by 3 bases; junction bases not matched to a gene: 12. CDR3 loop: CASSLGLAQLGVYEQYF. Written as DNA, the CDR3 is TGCGCCAGCAGCTTGGGACTAGCACAACTTGGGGTCTACGAGCAGTACTTC.

The chain links TRBV29-1 to TRBJ2-3; 9 bases match TRBD2. Germline loops: CDR1 SQVTM, CDR2 ANQGSEA. V gave up 2 bases and J gave up 4 bases; unmatched junction bases: 4. The CDR3 is 14 amino acids. Here the CDR3 DNA reads TGCAGCGTTGAAACAGGACTAGCGTCAGATACGCAGTATTTT. Its protein product is CSVETGLASDTQYF.

The chain recombines TRBV4-1 with TRBJ2-1, with 10 bases identical to TRBD2. CDR1 is MGHRA, CDR2 YSYEKL, per germline. The V gene end was trimmed by 4 bases and the J gene end by 9 bases; junction bases not matched to a gene: 18. This CDR3 has 18 amino acids. CDR3 residues: CASSLQQGVIAGGSEQFF. In DNA form, the CDR3 reads TGCGCCAGCAGCCTGCAACAGGGGGTAATAGCGGGAGGAAGTGAGCAGTTCTTC.

The chain carries TRBV5-1 and TRBJ2-1; the match to TRBD1 covers 12 bases. Looked up from germline, CDR1 is SGHRS and CDR2 is YFSETQ. The ends lost 5 bases at V and 9 bases at J; junction bases unmatched: 6. This CDR3 has 14 residues. CDR3 residues: CASSRDRGRVEQFF. The CDR3, as DNA: TGCGCCAGCAGTCGGGACAGGGGGCGCGTTGAGCAGTTCTTC.

This chain links TRBV2 with TRBJ2-7; TRBD2 aligns across 10 bases. The germline V gene encodes CDR1 SNHLY and CDR2 FYNNEI. The CDR3 loop spans 17 amino acids. The J segment lost 7 bases and the V segment lost 0 bases, leaving 12 bases of the junction unmatched. The CDR3 DNA is TGTGCCAGCAGTGAAGCGCTTCCGAGCGGGAGGGGTCTGGAGCAGTACTTC. Translated, it gives CASSEALPSGRGLEQYF.

A few counts support this clone. The chain employs TRBV10-3 and TRBJ1-2; 9 nucleotides agree with TRBD1. V shed 4 bases, J shed 6 bases, and the junction held 9 bases outside the gene matches. This CDR3 contains 15 residues. CDR1 is ENHRY and CDR2 is SYGVKD in the germline V gene. The CDR3 spells CAISASGQGEDGYTF. The CDR3 DNA sequence: TGTGCCATCAGTGCCTCGGGACAGGGAGAGGATGGCTACACCTTC.

The J gene is TRBJ2-3, the V gene TRBV19; D not resolved. The V gene's germline CDR1 is LNHDA and CDR2 SQIVND (reference sequence). V lost 6 bases and J 0 bases, leaving 16 bases between the germline ends. This CDR3 has 16 residues. CDR3 residues: CASRASHAASTDTQYF. The CDR3 nucleotides are TGTGCCAGTAGGGCTTCACACGCTGCTAGCACAGATACGCAGTATTTT.

V usage is TRBV6-7 and J usage is TRBJ2-2, with no clear D. TRBV6-7 is an ORF, and what it does is uncertain. V lost 6 bases and J lost 4, with 18 bases in between. The CDR3 covers 16 residues. The CDR3 region has the DNA TGTGCCAGCAGACCCACCAGAGACAAGGTCACCGGGGAGCTGTTTTTT. Translated: CASRPTRDKVTGELFF.